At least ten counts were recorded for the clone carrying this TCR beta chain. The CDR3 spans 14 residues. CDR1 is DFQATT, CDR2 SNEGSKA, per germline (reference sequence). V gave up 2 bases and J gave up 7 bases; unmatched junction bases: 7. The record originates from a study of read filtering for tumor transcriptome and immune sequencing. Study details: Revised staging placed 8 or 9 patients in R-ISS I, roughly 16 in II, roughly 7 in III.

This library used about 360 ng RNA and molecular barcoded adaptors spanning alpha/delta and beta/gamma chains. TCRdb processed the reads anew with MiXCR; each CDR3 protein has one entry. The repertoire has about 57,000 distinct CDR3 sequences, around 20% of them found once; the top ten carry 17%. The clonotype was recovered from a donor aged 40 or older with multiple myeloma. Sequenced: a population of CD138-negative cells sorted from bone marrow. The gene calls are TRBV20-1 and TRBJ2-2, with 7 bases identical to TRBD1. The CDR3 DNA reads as TGCAGTGCTAGATCCGACAGGGCTGGCGGGGAGCTGTTTTTT. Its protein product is CSARSDRAGGELFF.